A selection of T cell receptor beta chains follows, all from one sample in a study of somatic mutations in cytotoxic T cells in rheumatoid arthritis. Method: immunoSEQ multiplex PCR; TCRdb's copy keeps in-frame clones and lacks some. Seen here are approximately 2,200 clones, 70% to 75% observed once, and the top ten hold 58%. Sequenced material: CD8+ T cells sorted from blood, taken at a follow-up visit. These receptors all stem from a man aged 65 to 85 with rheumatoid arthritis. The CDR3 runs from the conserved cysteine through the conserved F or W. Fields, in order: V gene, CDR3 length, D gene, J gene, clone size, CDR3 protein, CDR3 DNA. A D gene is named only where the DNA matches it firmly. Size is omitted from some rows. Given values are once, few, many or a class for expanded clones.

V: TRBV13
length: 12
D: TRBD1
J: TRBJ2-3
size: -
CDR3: CASSLNRGTQYF
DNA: TGTGCCAGCAGCTTAAACAGGGGGACGCAGTATTTT

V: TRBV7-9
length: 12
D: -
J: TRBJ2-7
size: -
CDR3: CASSQLGYEQYF
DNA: TGTGCCAGCAGCCAGTTGGGTTACGAGCAGTACTTC

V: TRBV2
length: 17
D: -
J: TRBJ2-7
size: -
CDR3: CASSDKQGIIVRYEQYF
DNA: TGTGCCAGCAGTGACAAACAGGGAATTATAGTTCGGTACGAGCAGTACTTC

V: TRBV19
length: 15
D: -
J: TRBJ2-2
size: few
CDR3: CASAPQMGSTGELFF
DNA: TGTGCCAGTGCCCCGCAGATGGGGTCCACCGGGGAGCTGTTTTTT

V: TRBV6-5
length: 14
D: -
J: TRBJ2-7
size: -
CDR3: CASSYPGRTYEQYF
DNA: TGTGCCAGCAGTTACCCCGGACGGACCTACGAGCAGTACTTC

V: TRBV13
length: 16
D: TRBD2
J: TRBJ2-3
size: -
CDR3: CASSPTSELGTDTQYF
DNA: TGTGCCAGCAGCCCGACTAGCGAATTGGGCACAGATACGCAGTATTTT

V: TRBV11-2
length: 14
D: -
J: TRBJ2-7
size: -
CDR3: CASSIGRVTYEQYF
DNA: TGTGCCAGCAGCATCGGACGGGTAACCTACGAGCAGTACTTC

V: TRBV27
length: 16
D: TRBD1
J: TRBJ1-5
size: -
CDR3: CASSGTGPYSNQPQHF
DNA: TGTGCCAGCAGTGGGACAGGGCCTTATAGCAATCAGCCCCAGCATTTT

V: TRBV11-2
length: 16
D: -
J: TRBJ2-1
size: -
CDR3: CASSLVGRRSYNEQFF
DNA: TGTGCCAGCAGCTTAGTCGGCAGGAGATCCTACAATGAGCAGTTCTTC

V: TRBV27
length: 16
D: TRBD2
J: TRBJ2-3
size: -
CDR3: CASSSNLGGSTDTQYF
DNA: TGTGCCAGCAGTTCGAACCTGGGGGGGTCCACAGATACGCAGTATTTT

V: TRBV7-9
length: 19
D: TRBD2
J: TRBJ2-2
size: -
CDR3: CASSGAGREISANTGELFF
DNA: TGTGCCAGCAGCGGAGCGGGACGGGAAATATCGGCGAACACCGGGGAGCTGTTTTTT

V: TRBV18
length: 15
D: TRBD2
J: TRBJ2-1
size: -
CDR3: CASSPRERGLNEQFF
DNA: TGTGCCAGCTCACCACGTGAGCGGGGGCTCAATGAGCAGTTCTTC

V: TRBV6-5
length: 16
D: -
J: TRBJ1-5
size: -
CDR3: CASSYSSRGGNQPQHF
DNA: TGTGCCAGCAGTTACTCGAGCAGGGGAGGCAATCAGCCCCAGCATTTT

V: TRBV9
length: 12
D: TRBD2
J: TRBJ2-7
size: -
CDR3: CASSVGGGEQYF
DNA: TGTGCCAGCAGCGTAGGGGGGGGCGAGCAGTACTTC

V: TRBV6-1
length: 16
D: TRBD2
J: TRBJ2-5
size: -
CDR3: CASSEITGGPGETQYF
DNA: TGTGCCAGCAGTGAAATTACGGGGGGGCCTGGAGAGACCCAGTACTTC

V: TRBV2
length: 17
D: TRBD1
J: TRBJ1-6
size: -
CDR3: CASRPRTGELFGSPLHF
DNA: TGTGCCAGCAGACCCCGGACAGGGGAGTTGTTTGGATCACCCCTCCACTTT

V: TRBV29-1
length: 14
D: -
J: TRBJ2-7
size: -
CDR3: CSVEDGGPSYEQYF
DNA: TGCAGCGTTGAAGATGGCGGACCGTCCTACGAGCAGTACTTC

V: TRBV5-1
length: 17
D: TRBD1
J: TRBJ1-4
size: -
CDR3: CASSYGQGVWFHEKLFF
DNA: TGCGCCAGCAGCTACGGACAGGGCGTCTGGTTTCATGAAAAACTGTTTTTT

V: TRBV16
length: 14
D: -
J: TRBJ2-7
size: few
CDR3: CASSQPGRYYEQYF
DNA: TGTGCCAGCAGCCAACCGGGACGGTACTACGAGCAGTACTTC

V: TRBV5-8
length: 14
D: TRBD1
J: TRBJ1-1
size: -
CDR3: CASSSQGGDTEAFF
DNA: TGTGCCAGCAGCTCACAGGGGGGGGACACTGAAGCTTTCTTT

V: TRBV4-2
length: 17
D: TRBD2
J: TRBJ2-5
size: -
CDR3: CASSQDRTSGTQETQYF
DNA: TGTGCCAGCAGCCAAGATCGGACTAGCGGAACGCAAGAGACCCAGTACTTC

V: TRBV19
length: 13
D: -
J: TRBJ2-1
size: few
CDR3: CASSWTLNNEQFF
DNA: TGTGCCAGTAGTTGGACACTTAACAATGAGCAGTTCTTC

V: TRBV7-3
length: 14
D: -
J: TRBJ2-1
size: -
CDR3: CASSLGGRHNEQFF
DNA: TGTGCCAGCAGCCTAGGGGGACGACACAATGAGCAGTTCTTC

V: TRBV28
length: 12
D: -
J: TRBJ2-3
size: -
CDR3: CASSQTGDTQYF
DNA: TGTGCCAGCAGTCAGACAGGAGATACGCAGTATTTT

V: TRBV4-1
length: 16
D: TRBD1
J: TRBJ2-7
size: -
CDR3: CASSQSPGQGNYEQYF
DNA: TGCGCCAGCAGCCAAAGTCCGGGACAGGGGAACTACGAGCAGTACTTC